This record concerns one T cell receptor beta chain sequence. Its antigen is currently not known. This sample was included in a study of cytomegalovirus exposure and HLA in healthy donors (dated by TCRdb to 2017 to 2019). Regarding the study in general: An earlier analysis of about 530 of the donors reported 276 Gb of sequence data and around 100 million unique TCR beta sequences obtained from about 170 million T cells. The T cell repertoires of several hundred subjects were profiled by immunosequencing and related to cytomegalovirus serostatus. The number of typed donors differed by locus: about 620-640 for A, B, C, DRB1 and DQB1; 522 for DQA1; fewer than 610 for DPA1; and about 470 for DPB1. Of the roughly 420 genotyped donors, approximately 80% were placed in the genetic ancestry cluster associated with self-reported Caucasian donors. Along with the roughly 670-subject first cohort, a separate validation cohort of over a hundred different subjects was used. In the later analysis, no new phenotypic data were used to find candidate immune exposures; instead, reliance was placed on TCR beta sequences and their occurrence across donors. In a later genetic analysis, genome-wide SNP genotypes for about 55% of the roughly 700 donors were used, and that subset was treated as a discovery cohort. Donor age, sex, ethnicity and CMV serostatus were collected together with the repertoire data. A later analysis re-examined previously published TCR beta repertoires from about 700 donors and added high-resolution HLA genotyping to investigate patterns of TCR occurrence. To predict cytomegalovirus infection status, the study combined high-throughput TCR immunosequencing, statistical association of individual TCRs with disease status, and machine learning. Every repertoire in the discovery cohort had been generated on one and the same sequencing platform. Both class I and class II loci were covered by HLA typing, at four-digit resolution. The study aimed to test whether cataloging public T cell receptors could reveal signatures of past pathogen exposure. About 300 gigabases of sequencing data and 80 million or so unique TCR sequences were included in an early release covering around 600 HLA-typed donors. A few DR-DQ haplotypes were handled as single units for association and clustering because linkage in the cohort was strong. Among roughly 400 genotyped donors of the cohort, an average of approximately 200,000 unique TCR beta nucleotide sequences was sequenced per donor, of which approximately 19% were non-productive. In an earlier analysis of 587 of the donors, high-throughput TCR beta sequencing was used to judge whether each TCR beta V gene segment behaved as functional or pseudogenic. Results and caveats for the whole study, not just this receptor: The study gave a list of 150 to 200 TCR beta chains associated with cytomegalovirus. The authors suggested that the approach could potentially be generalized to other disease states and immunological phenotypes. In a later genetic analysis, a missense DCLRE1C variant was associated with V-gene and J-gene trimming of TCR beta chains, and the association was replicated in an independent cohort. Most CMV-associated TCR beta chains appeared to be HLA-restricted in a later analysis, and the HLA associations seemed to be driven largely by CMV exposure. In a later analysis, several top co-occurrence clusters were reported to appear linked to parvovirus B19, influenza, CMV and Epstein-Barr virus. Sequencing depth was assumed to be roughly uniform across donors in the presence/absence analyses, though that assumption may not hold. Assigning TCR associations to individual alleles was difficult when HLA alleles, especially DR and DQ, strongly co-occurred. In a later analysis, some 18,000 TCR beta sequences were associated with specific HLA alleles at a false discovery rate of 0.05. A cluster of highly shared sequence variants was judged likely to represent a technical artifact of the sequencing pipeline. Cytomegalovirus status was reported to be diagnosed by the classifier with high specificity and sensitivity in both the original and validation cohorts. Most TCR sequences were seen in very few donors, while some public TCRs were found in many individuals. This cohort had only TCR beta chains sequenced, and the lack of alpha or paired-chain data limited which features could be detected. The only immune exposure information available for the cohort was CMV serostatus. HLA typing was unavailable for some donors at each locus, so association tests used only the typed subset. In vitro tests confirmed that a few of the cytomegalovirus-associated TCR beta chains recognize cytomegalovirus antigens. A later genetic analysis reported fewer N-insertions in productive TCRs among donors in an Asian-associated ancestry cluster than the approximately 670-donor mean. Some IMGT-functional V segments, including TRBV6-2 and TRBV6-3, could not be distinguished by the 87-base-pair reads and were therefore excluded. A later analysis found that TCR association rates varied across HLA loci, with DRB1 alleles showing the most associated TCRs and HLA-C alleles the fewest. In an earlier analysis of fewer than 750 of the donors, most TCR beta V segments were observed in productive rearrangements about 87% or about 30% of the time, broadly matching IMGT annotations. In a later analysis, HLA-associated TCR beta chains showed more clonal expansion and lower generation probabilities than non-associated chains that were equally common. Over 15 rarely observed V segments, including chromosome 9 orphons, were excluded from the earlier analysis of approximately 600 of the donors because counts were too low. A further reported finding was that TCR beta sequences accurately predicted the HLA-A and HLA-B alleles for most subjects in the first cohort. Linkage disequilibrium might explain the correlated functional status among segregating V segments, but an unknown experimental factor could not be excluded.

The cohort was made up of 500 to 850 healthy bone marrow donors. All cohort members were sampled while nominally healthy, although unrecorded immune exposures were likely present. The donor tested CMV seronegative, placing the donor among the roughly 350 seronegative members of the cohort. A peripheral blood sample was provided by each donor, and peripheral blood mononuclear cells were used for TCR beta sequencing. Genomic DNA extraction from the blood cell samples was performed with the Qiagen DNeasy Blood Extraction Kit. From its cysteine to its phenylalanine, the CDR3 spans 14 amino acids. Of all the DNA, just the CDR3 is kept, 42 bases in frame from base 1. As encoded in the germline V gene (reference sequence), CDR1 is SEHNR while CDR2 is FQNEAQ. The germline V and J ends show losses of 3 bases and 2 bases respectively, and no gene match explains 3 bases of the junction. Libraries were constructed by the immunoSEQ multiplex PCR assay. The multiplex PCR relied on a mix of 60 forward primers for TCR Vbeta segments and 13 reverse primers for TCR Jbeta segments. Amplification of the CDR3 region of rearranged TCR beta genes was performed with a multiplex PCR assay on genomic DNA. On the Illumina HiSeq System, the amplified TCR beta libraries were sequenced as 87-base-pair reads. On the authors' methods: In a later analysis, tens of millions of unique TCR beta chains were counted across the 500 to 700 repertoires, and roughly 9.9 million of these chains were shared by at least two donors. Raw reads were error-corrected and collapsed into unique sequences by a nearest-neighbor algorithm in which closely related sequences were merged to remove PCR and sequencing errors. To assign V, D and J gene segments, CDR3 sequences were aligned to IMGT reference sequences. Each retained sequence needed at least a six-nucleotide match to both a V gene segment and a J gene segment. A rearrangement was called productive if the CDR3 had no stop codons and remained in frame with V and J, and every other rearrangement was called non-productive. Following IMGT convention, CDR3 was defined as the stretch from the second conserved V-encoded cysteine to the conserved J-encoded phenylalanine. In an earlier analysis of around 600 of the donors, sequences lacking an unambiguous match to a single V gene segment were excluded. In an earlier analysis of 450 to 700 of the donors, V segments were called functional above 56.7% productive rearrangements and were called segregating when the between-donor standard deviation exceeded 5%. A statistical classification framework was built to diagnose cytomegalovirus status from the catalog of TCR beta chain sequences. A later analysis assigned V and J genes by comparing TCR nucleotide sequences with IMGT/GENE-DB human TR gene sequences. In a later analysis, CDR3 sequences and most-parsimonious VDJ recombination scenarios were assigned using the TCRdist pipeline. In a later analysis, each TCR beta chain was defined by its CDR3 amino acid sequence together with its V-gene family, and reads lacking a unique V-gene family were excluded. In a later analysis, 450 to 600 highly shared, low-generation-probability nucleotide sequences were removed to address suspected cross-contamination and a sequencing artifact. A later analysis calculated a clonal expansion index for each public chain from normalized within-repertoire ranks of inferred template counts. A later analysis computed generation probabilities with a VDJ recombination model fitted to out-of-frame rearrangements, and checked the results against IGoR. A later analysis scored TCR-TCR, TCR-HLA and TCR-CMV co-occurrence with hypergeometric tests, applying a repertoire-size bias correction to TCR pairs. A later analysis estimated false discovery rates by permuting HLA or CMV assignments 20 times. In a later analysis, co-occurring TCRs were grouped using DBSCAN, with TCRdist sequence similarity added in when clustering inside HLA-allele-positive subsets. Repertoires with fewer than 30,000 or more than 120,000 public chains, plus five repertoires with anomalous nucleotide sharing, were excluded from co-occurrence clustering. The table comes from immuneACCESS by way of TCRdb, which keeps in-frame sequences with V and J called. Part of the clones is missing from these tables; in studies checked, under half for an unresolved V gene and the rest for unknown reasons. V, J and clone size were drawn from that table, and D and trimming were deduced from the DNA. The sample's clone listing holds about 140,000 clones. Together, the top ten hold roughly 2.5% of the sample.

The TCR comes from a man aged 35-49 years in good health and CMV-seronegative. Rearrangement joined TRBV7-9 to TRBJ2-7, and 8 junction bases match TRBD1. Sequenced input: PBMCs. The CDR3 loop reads CASSFWDRPYEQYF. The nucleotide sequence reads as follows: TGTGCCAGCAGCTTTTGGGACAGGCCCTACGAGCAGTACTTC.